This TCR beta chain was captured by sequencing in a study of cytomegalovirus exposure and HLA in healthy donors. Broader study findings: Despite most TCR sequences being rare, some public TCRs occurred in many donors.

This clone has more than one count but fewer than ten. The antigen is unknown. V gave up 0 bases and J gave up 4 bases, with 13 bases separating them. From germline, CDR1 is ENHRY and CDR2 SYGVKD. This CDR3 spans 17 amino acids. PCR involved 60 Vbeta and 13 Jbeta primers. Profiling relied on immunoSEQ multiplex PCR, and the TCRdb table lists in-frame clones only, not all of them. The sample contains roughly 140,000 clones, roughly four fifths of which appear only once. This clonotype was sampled from a woman aged 45-65 years in good health and CMV-seronegative. This chain connects TRBV10-3 to TRBJ1-6; D is possibly TRBD1 (5 bases). The source material was PBMCs. CDR3 in amino acids: CAISESSRGSYNSPLHF. CDR3 coding DNA: TGTGCCATCAGTGAGTCGTCTAGGGGTTCTTATAATTCACCCCTCCACTTT.